This T cell receptor (beta chain) comes out of a study of T cell repertoires in ileal Crohn's disease. Across the study: Operated complications were stricturing disease (61%) and penetrating disease (around 40%). Thiopurines (around 10) or anti-TNF agents (roughly 17) were given postoperatively to about half.

Clones were sequenced by immunoSEQ multiplex PCR, and TCRdb holds only the in-frame ones, with some missing. The sample lists 7,000 to 9,500 clones; around 78% were seen once. This CDR3 is built from 14 residues. Germline assignment: CDR1 SGHRS and CDR2 YFSETQ. After removal of 4 bases from V and 10 bases from J, the junction contained 9 bases not matched to a gene. Whole-study results and caveats: Clonality above 26.8% at surgery always came with endoscopic recurrence. Clonal expansions were more frequent in active smokers than non-smokers at surgery.

On this clone: The antigen is not known.

This sequence originates from an adult with Crohn's disease. Sequencing was done on a sample of ileal tissue. V usage is TRBV5-1 and J usage is TRBJ1-2, with TRBD1 identical over 11 bases. The DNA for the CDR3 is TGCGCCAGCAGCACCTTCCGGGGACAGGGGGTCTACACCTTC. This codes for CASSTFRGQGVYTF.